This TCR beta chain appears in the sequencing data of a study of blood T cells in healthy people across ages. Study-level results: Long-lived and aged donors differed, with more naive CD4+ cells and higher diversity in the long-lived.

The donors, healthy Caucasians from Russia, were aged about 6 to 95. A few counts support this clonotype. Its antigen is undetermined. Primers used in a second PCR of roughly 7 to 11 cycles were a sample-barcoded 5' primer and a J-beta primer mix. TCRdb reprocessed the 5' RACE reads with MiXCR, giving one entry per CDR3 protein. The repertoire has approximately 780,000 distinct CDR3 sequences, around 25% of them found once; the top ten carry approximately 2.9%. Germline lookup yields CDR1 MNHEY and CDR2 SMNVEV (reference sequence). The CDR3 is 16 residues long. The germline V and J ends were trimmed by 5 bases and 4 bases, with 15 bases remaining between them. Separately, the same data were catalogued under a study of T cells of mothers and their children. Per that paper: Across the analysis, no persistent microchimeric T cell clones were detected.

The receptor comes from a boy under 18 in good health. The chain carries TRBV27 and TRBJ2-6; D call uncertain. Sequencing was carried out using blood. The CDR3 DNA is TGTGCCAGCAGTCCGACCGACTCATCCGGGGCCAACGTCCTGACTTTC. Translating it yields CASSPTDSSGANVLTF.